The 22 T cell receptor beta chains listed next were all sequenced from one sample in a study of vaccination effects on CD4 cells after COVID-19. The repertoire was sequenced with immunoSEQ multiplex PCR; TCRdb's copy has only in-frame clones and lacks some. This sample has about 31,000 clones, with approximately 70% found just once. ViraFEST assay sequencing came after antigen-specific CD4+ T cells were expanded with viral peptide pools. Upon completion of around ten days in culture, CD4+ T cells were isolated. Either the mRNA-1273 or the BNT162b2 vaccine was given to participants as two doses. Antigen specificity for these receptors is unknown. The sequencing used CD4+ T cells from PBMCs cultured with HCoV-229E spike peptides, collected after COVID-19 vaccination. The receptors originated from a human donor who received a COVID-19 vaccine.

The rearrangement links TRBV7-9 to TRBJ1-3, with D uncertain. CDR1 and CDR2 (germline): SEHNR, FQNEAQ (reference sequence). This CDR3 region has 14 residues. Trimming shortened V by 3 bases and J by 0 bases, and 6 bases separated the two germline ends. CDR3 sequence: CASSFRSSGNTIYF. CDR3 nucleotide sequence: TGTGCCAGCAGCTTCAGGAGCTCTGGAAACACCATATATTTT.

The chain joins TRBV11-3 to TRBJ2-5; TRBD2 matches 12 bases. V lost 5 bases, J lost 5 bases, and 6 bases stayed unmatched. The CDR3 has 15 residues. Germline CDR1 SGHNT, CDR2 YENEEA. For the CDR3, the DNA is TGTGCCAGCAGCCCATCTAGCGGGGGGGGTGAGACCCAGTACTTC. This gives the protein CASSPSSGGGETQYF.

In this sample, this clone is medium-sized. The V gene is TRBV5-1, the J gene TRBJ2-2; D gene ambiguous. Germline CDR1 reads SGHRS; CDR2 reads YFSETQ. This CDR3 comprises 15 residues. Trimming cost V 1 base and J 0 bases, with 7 bases left between them. CDR3 coding DNA: TGCGCCAGCAGCTTGACAGCTGCGAACACCGGGGAGCTGTTTTTT. Translation: CASSLTAANTGELFF. The entire variable domain, with the rest obtained from reference TRBV5-1 and TRBJ2-2, is as follows: KAGVTQTPRYLIKTRGQQVTLSCSPISGHRSVSWYQQTPGQGLQFLFEYFSETQRNKGNFPGRFSGRQFSNSRSEMNVSTLELGDSALYLCASSLTAANTGELFFGEGSRLTVL.

This chain joins TRBV2 and TRBJ1-2, with D unresolved. Trimming stripped 8 bases from V and 6 bases from J, with 22 bases between. The CDR3 covers 15 residues. Germline V CDR1 and CDR2: SNHLY, FYNNEI. The DNA for the CDR3 is TGTGCCAGCTCCATCTCCGAGGGTTGGATCGATGGCTACACCTTC. Residues: CASSISEGWIDGYTF. The full variable domain, completed using reference TRBV2 and TRBJ1-2, is EPEVTQTPSHQVTQMGQEVILRCVPISNHLYFYWYRQILGQKVEFLVSFYNNEISEKSEIFDDQFSVERPDGSNFTLKIRSTKLEDSAMYFCASSISEGWIDGYTFGSGTRLTVV.

The chain is built from TRBV6-5 and TRBJ2-7, with 11 nucleotides matching TRBD1. Unmatched junction bases numbered 6, after V lost 7 bases and J lost 4 bases. Germline V gene lookup returns CDR1 MNHEY and CDR2 SVGAGI. There are 14 residues in the CDR3. DNA of the CDR3: TGTGCCAGCAATCGGGACAGGGGGAGGTACGAGCAGTACTTC. This encodes CASNRDRGRYEQYF.

This clone was seen a few times. The chain carries TRBV5-1 and TRBJ2-1; D might be TRBD1 or TRBD2, each matching 6 bases. There are 16 residues in the CDR3. The germline CDR1 and CDR2 sequences are SGHRS and YFSETQ. Deletions cut 4 bases from V and 9 bases from J, with 23 bases between. Here the CDR3 reads CASSPNSAEEGGEQFF. CDR3 bases: TGCGCCAGCAGCCCTAACTCAGCGGAGGAGGGGGGTGAGCAGTTCTTC.

The J gene is TRBJ2-2, the V gene TRBV5-1, with 9 bases lining up with TRBD1. V was clipped by 5 bases and J by 6 bases; unmatched bases: 5. The CDR3 length is 14 residues. From germline, CDR1 is SGHRS and CDR2 YFSETQ. The CDR3 DNA follows: TGCGCCAGCAGATGGACAGGGGAATCCGGGGAGCTGTTTTTT. Amino acids: CASRWTGESGELFF.

This chain joins TRBV5-4 and TRBJ2-1; D is unclear. Trimming left V 2 bases short and J 3 bases short, with 3 bases between. The germline V gene encodes CDR1 SGHNT and CDR2 YYREEE (reference sequence). The CDR3 covers 12 residues. As DNA, the CDR3 is TGTGCCAGCAGCTTCCACTACAATGAGCAGTTCTTC. It encodes CASSFHYNEQFF.

The CDR3 region is CASSLAGTSGGVTGELFF. The CDR3 DNA reads TGCGCCAGCAGCTTGGCCGGGACTAGCGGGGGAGTCACCGGGGAGCTGTTTTTT. V usage is TRBV5-1 and J usage is TRBJ2-2, with TRBD2 matching 14 bases. This CDR3 has 18 residues. Germline CDR1 reads SGHRS; CDR2 reads YFSETQ. V trimming: 0 bases; J trimming: 4 bases; junction bases outside the gene matches: 5.

V usage is TRBV5-1 and J usage is TRBJ2-3; no definite D call. This CDR3 is 14 amino acids long. Germline loops: CDR1 SGHRS, CDR2 YFSETQ. Trimming took off 2 bases at V and 2 bases at J, with 9 bases between the two ends. The CDR3 region is CASSFRSSTDTQYF. The CDR3 bases are TGCGCCAGCAGCTTCAGATCTTCCACAGATACGCAGTATTTT.

This chain connects TRBV12-5 to TRBJ2-7, with a tentative D call TRBD2 (5 bases). Between the trimmed V and J ends, which lost 0 bases and 3 bases, there was a span of 15 bases. Germline V gives CDR1 LGHNT, CDR2 FRNRAP. CDR3 length: 16 residues. The CDR3 sequence: CASGLVIPDYNYEQYF. CDR3 DNA sequence: TGTGCTAGTGGTTTGGTAATTCCAGACTACAACTACGAGCAGTACTTC. The whole variable domain, filled in from reference TRBV12-5 and TRBJ2-7, reads DARVTQTPRHKVTEMGQEVTMRCQPILGHNTVFWYRQTMMQGLELLAYFRNRAPLDDSGMPKDRFSAEMPDATLATLKIQPSEPRDSAVYFCASGLVIPDYNYEQYFGPGTRLTVT.

The chain links TRBV7-6 to TRBJ2-7, with 8 bases fitting TRBD2. CDR3 length: 18 amino acids. Per germline, CDR1 SGHVS and CDR2 FNYEAQ. V was pared by 0 bases and J by 3 bases, with 13 bases of the junction left unmatched. CDR3 sequence reads: CASSLASPSGTSIYEQYF. The CDR3 DNA follows: TGTGCCAGCAGCTTAGCCAGCCCCTCAGGGACTAGTATCTACGAGCAGTACTTC.

This chain connects TRBV15 to TRBJ2-4; 7 positions agree with TRBD1. The CDR3 sequence is 18 residues long. After removal of 5 bases from V and 0 bases from J, the junction contained 13 bases not matched to a gene. Per the germline V gene, CDR1 is LNHNV and CDR2 is YYDKDF (reference sequence). CDR3 region: CATSSAGTARLAKNIQYF. For the CDR3, the DNA is TGTGCCACCAGCTCGGCCGGGACAGCGAGACTAGCCAAAAACATTCAGTACTTC.

V usage is TRBV4-1 and J usage is TRBJ1-5; D uncertain. The CDR3 sequence is 15 residues long. Germline assignment: CDR1 MGHRA and CDR2 YSYEKL. V lost 1 base to trimming and J lost 2 bases, with 9 bases between them. CDR3 DNA sequence: TGCGCCAGCAGCCAAGCAGGCATAGGCAATCAGCCCCAGCATTTT. Amino acids: CASSQAGIGNQPQHF.

The chain recombines TRBV20-1 with TRBJ2-2; D uncertain. Trimming took 3 bases from V and 3 from J, leaving 5 bases between them. Germline loops: CDR1 DFQATT, CDR2 SNEGSKA (reference sequence). The CDR3 is made up of 12 amino acids. CDR3 amino acids: CSASKDTGELFF. The CDR3 DNA follows: TGCAGTGCTAGTAAGGACACCGGGGAGCTGTTTTTT.

This sequence joins TRBV27 and TRBJ2-7; D perhaps matches TRBD1 (5 bases). V lost 8 bases and J 5 bases, leaving 16 bases between the germline ends. This CDR3 is built from 13 residues. Germline CDR1 and CDR2: MNHEY and SMNVEV (reference sequence). CDR3 loop: CASRRTGAHEQYF. The CDR3 DNA sequence: TGTGCCAGCCGAAGAACAGGAGCCCACGAGCAGTACTTC.

This clone was picked up a small number of times. The genes are TRBV7-2 and TRBJ2-3; D gene ambiguous. V lost 3 bases, J lost 6 bases, and 7 bases lay in between. Germline CDR1 reads SGHTA; CDR2 reads FQGNSA. There are 12 residues in the CDR3. The CDR3 nucleotides read TGTGCCAGCAGCTTCCGATGGGATACGCAGTATTTT. This translates into CASSFRWDTQYF.

The rearrangement links TRBV28 to TRBJ1-2, with 8 bases lining up with TRBD1. Germline-derived CDR1 and CDR2 are MDHEN and SYDVKM. V trimming: 5 bases; J trimming: 6 bases; junction bases outside the gene matches: 17. The CDR3 covers 17 residues. The CDR3 reads CASSPGGQGAYWDGYTF. CDR3 in DNA: TGTGCCAGCAGTCCGGGAGGGCAGGGGGCGTACTGGGATGGCTACACCTTC.

This clone was detected only a few times. This chain uses TRBV12-5 with TRBJ2-7, with D maybe TRBD1 (5 bases). This CDR3 is 13 amino acids long. Trimming removed 1 base from V and 3 bases from J, with 7 bases in between. Germline V gives CDR1 LGHNT, CDR2 FRNRAP. CDR3 in DNA: TGTGCTAGTGGTTTGGGACAGAACTACGAGCAGTACTTC. This encodes CASGLGQNYEQYF.

V is TRBV19 and J is TRBJ1-1; D is undetermined. The CDR3 is 12 residues long. Germline CDR1 LNHDA, CDR2 SQIVND (reference sequence). Trimming shortened V by 8 bases and J by 1 base, and 8 bases separated the two germline ends. CDR3 protein: CASWGWNTEAFF. DNA for the CDR3: TGTGCCAGTTGGGGTTGGAACACTGAAGCTTTCTTT.

J is TRBJ2-5 and V is TRBV11-3; unclear D gene. The germline V gene encodes CDR1 SGHNT and CDR2 YENEEA. Trimming pared 3 bases from V and 5 bases from J, leaving 10 bases between. The CDR3 has 13 residues. The CDR3 loop reads CASSLNLWETQYF. Written as DNA, the CDR3 is TGTGCCAGCAGCTTGAATCTCTGGGAGACCCAGTACTTC.

This sequence joins TRBV6-5 and TRBJ1-6; D call uncertain. Trimming stripped 6 bases from V and 5 bases from J, with 11 bases between. The CDR3 covers 14 residues. From germline, CDR1 is MNHEY and CDR2 SVGAGI. CDR3 loop: CASRVPANNSPLHF. In DNA, the CDR3 is TGTGCCAGCAGGGTCCCCGCCAATAATTCACCCCTCCACTTT.